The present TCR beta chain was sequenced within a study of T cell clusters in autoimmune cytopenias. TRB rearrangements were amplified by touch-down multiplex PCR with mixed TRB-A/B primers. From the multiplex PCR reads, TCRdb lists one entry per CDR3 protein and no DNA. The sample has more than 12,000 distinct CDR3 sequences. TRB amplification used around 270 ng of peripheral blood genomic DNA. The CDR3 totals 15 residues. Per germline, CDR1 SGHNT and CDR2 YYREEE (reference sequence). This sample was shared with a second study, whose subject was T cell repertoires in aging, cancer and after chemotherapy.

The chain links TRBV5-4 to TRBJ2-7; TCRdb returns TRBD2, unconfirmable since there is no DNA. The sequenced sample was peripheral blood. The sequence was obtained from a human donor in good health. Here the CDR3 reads CASSLAGTTSDKQYF.